The 26 T cell receptor beta chains below come from one sample, sequenced in a study of response to subunit inactivated influenza vaccine. TCRdb re-analysed the RT-PCR reads in MiXCR, keeping a single row per CDR3 protein. This sample yields around 790,000 distinct CDR3 sequences, of which roughly 20% are seen a single time; roughly 10% belongs to the top ten. Sequenced here: PBMCs from blood, sampled around 5 days after vaccination. The receptors here all came from a man in his fifties or sixties who received an inactivated influenza vaccine.

CDR3 DNA: TGCGCCAGCAGCTTGAGACAGGTGAATCCACTCTACGAGCAGTACTTC. The encoded protein is CASSLRQVNPLYEQYF. The chain carries TRBV5-1 and TRBJ2-7; D possibly corresponds to TRBD1 (6 bases). CDR3 length: 16 amino acids. V was shortened by 1 base and J by 3 bases, with 17 bases between the two germline ends. In germline, CDR1 is SGHRS, CDR2 YFSETQ. Complete variable domain (other parts from reference TRBV5-1 and TRBJ2-7): KAGVTQTPRYLIKTRGQQVTLSCSPISGHRSVSWYQQTPGQGLQFLFEYFSETQRNKGNFPGRFSGRQFSNSRSEMNVSTLELGDSALYLCASSLRQVNPLYEQYFGPGTRLTVT.

This clonotype was observed a few times. The rearrangement joins TRBV10-3 to TRBJ1-2; possible D gene TRBD1, 5 bases. Germline V gene data show CDR1 as ENHRY and CDR2 as SYGVKD. This CDR3 is built from 15 residues. V was clipped by 7 bases and J by 1 base, with 16 bases between them. This CDR3 is CAINLDRLSNYGYTF. DNA of the CDR3: TGTGCCATCAACCTTGACAGACTGAGTAACTATGGCTACACCTTC.

Details on this clonotype: Compared with germline, one end of the junction differs, possibly owing to a read error. CDR3: CASSLYGGDHPQHF. The CDR3 bases are TGCGCCAGCAGCTTGTACGGTGGGGATCACCCCCAGCATTTT. The chain is built from TRBV5-1 and TRBJ1-5, with D unclear. This CDR3 contains 14 residues. Per the germline V gene, CDR1 is SGHRS and CDR2 is YFSETQ. Variable domain in full (rest from reference TRBV5-1 and TRBJ1-5): KAGVTQTPRYLIKTRGQQVTLSCSPISGHRSVSWYQQTPGQGLQFLFEYFSETQRNKGNFPGRFSGRQFSNSRSEMNVSTLELGDSALYLCASSLYGGDHPQHFGDGTRLSIL.

The chain carries TRBV10-2 and TRBJ2-7, with D perhaps matching TRBD1 or TRBD2 (6 bases each). Germline V gives CDR1 WSHSY, CDR2 SAAADI. V was clipped by 4 bases and J by 2 bases, with 15 bases between them. The length of the CDR3 is 15 residues. Here the CDR3 DNA reads TGCGCCAGCAGTGGTGGGGGGACACTGACCTACGAGCAGTACTTC. Its translation: CASSGGGTLTYEQYF.

A few counts support this clonotype. The V call is TRBV7-9, the J call TRBJ1-2; 9 bases agree with TRBD1. There are 16 residues in the CDR3. Germline V lookup: CDR1 SEHNR, CDR2 FQNEAQ (reference sequence). With 5 bases clipped from V and 4 bases from J, the junction kept 11 bases outside the gene matches. CDR3 in DNA: TGTGCCAGCAGCCCCGTCCGGGACAGGGCCCCCTATGGCTACACCTTC. This encodes CASSPVRDRAPYGYTF.

The chain joins TRBV10-3 to TRBJ2-7; 9 bases fit TRBD1. Germline assignment: CDR1 ENHRY and CDR2 SYGVKD. The CDR3 is made up of 18 amino acids. V gave up 2 bases and J gave up 1 base; unmatched junction bases: 12. In nucleotides, the CDR3 is TGTGCCATCAGTGAGACCCCGGGACAGGGATCCTCTTCCTACGAGCAGTACTTC. It translates to CAISETPGQGSSSYEQYF.

Ten or more counts support this clonotype. The V and J genes are TRBV5-1 and TRBJ2-5; 7 bases agree with TRBD2. The germline CDR1 and CDR2 sequences are SGHRS and YFSETQ. With V trimmed by 4 bases and J by 4 bases, 13 bases remained unmatched. The CDR3 extends over 16 amino acids. The CDR3 DNA reads as TGCGCCAGCAGCCCGACTAGCAACCGCCGGGGAGAGACCCAGTACTTC. Its protein product is CASSPTSNRRGETQYF.

This chain uses TRBV28 with TRBJ2-5; perhaps D is TRBD1 or TRBD2 (5 bases each). This CDR3 spans 14 amino acids. The germline V and J ends were trimmed by 8 bases and 2 bases, with 15 bases remaining between them. Germline V gene lookup returns CDR1 MDHEN and CDR2 SYDVKM. This chain's CDR3 is CASSLGWGQETQYF. Here the CDR3 DNA reads TGTGCCAGCTCCCTAGGATGGGGGCAAGAGACCCAGTACTTC. The complete variable domain, with remaining parts taken from reference TRBV28 and TRBJ2-5, reads DVKVTQSSRYLVKRTGEKVFLECVQDMDHENMFWYRQDPGLGLRLIYFSYDVKMKEKGDIPEGYSVSREKKERFSLILESASTNQTSMYLCASSLGWGQETQYFGPGTRLLVL.

The chain carries TRBV7-3 and TRBJ2-3, with 9 bases lining up with TRBD2. The junction had 6 bases not matched to a gene; V was cut back by 1 base and J by 4 bases. The CDR3 totals 16 residues. Germline loops: CDR1 SGHTA, CDR2 FQGTGA. The CDR3 DNA follows: TGTGCCAGCAGCTTAATTGGCGCGGGAGGGCCAGATACGCAGTATTTT. Protein product: CASSLIGAGGPDTQYF.

This clonotype was observed at least ten times. This chain connects TRBV5-6 to TRBJ2-7; no reliable D call. This CDR3 contains 14 residues. Between the trimmed V and J ends, which lost 0 bases and 0 bases, there was a span of 7 bases. The V gene's germline CDR1 is SGHDT and CDR2 YYEEEE. The CDR3 protein is CASSLVSTSYEQYF. Written as DNA, the CDR3 is TGTGCCAGCAGCTTGGTTTCCACCTCCTACGAGCAGTACTTC.

This clonotype showed up just a few times. The V and J genes are TRBV29-1 and TRBJ2-7, with 11 positions matching TRBD1. The ends lost 4 bases at V and 6 bases at J; junction bases unmatched: 2. CDR3 length: 12 residues. The germline CDR1 and CDR2 sequences are SQVTM and ANQGSEA. This CDR3 is CSVGTGGGEQYF. The CDR3 nucleotides read TGCAGCGTTGGGACAGGGGGCGGCGAGCAGTACTTC.

CDR3 region: CASSPRAGAPTEQFF. The CDR3 DNA is TGTGCCAGCTCACCACGAGCGGGTGCCCCAACTGAGCAGTTCTTC. The V and J genes are TRBV18 and TRBJ2-1; TRBD2 is a possible D gene (6 bases). V was clipped by 1 base and J by 9 bases, with 16 bases between them. CDR3 size: 15 residues. Germline-derived CDR1 and CDR2 are KGHSH and LQKENI. Filled out from reference TRBV18 and TRBJ2-1, the complete variable domain reads NAGVMQNPRHLVRRRGQEARLRCSPMKGHSHVYWYRQLPEEGLKFMVYLQKENIIDESGMPKERFSAEFPKEGPSILRIQQVVRGDSAAYFCASSPRAGAPTEQFFGPGTRLTVL.

This chain uses TRBV20-1 with TRBJ1-2; D remains ambiguous. There are 12 residues in the CDR3. V was trimmed by 5 bases and J by 4 bases, leaving 11 bases between them. Germline CDR1 reads DFQATT; CDR2 reads SNEGSKA (reference sequence). The CDR3 loop is CSAHGGGYGYTF. The DNA of the CDR3 is TGCAGTGCTCACGGTGGCGGCTATGGCTACACCTTC.

This clonotype came up many times. The chain links TRBV6-2 or TRBV6-3 to TRBJ1-2; D perhaps matches TRBD1 (6 bases). The CDR3 sequence is 16 residues long. V was trimmed by 2 bases and J by 2 bases, leaving 15 bases between them. Germline CDR1 reads MNHEY; CDR2 reads SVGEGT. The CDR3, as DNA: TGTGCCAGCAGTTACCAGACAGGACAAACCAACTATGGCTACACCTTC. It encodes CASSYQTGQTNYGYTF.

This clonotype turned up a few times. The J gene is TRBJ2-1, the V gene TRBV15; TRBD1 matches at 9 bases. CDR1 is LNHNV and CDR2 is YYDKDF in the germline V gene (reference sequence). Trimming at V came to 5 bases and at J to 7 bases, leaving 6 bases not matched to a gene. The CDR3 spans 14 residues. The CDR3 protein is CATSARDRENEQFF. DNA of the CDR3: TGTGCCACCAGCGCCCGGGACAGGGAGAATGAGCAGTTCTTC.

The V gene is TRBV20-1, the J gene TRBJ1-3, with D tentatively TRBD1 (5 bases). Germline values: CDR1 DFQATT, CDR2 SNEGSKA (reference sequence). The CDR3 covers 15 residues. V dropped 0 bases and J dropped 2 bases, with 11 bases sitting between them. Here the CDR3 DNA reads TGCAGTGCTAGAGAACGGGACGGAGCTGGAAACACCATATATTTT. Its translation: CSARERDGAGNTIYF.

This clonotype is large in the sample. The chain links TRBV12-3 or TRBV12-4 to TRBJ2-1, with TRBD2 identical over 8 bases. The V segment lost 3 bases and the J segment 2 bases; nucleotides outside the gene matches: 15. This CDR3 spans 19 amino acids. The CDR3 spells CASSFGPVGGRIPYNEQFF. The CDR3 coding sequence is TGTGCCAGCAGTTTCGGGCCTGTCGGCGGGAGGATACCCTACAATGAGCAGTTCTTC.

The rearrangement joins TRBV15 to TRBJ2-7; unclear D gene. Germline values: CDR1 LNHNV, CDR2 YYDKDF (reference sequence). Trimming shortened V by 0 bases and J by 3 bases, and 12 bases separated the two germline ends. This CDR3 spans 15 amino acids. CDR3 sequence: CATSRDPLTIYEQYF. In DNA form, the CDR3 reads TGTGCCACCAGCAGAGACCCCCTGACCATCTACGAGCAGTACTTC.

This clonotype was observed once. The rearrangement uses TRBV10-1 and TRBJ2-3, with no clear D. The CDR3 runs to 14 residues. The germline CDR1 and CDR2 sequences are WNHNN and SYGVQD (reference sequence). Trimming removed 3 bases at V and 2 bases at J, with 9 bases between. The CDR3 coding sequence is TGCGCCAGCAGTGATGCGCAGCCCACAGATACGCAGTATTTT. This codes for CASSDAQPTDTQYF.

This clonotype was seen a few times. This chain uses TRBV15 with TRBJ2-2; TRBD2 agrees at 12 bases. CDR1 is LNHNV and CDR2 is YYDKDF in the germline V gene (reference sequence). The CDR3 sequence is 17 residues long. V was clipped by 1 base and J by 6 bases; unmatched bases: 6. The CDR3 nucleotides read TGTGCCACCAGCAGAGCGACTAGCGGGAGAAGGGCCGGGGAGCTGTTTTTT. Its protein is CATSRATSGRRAGELFF.

V and J are TRBV15 and TRBJ2-7; D may match TRBD1 or TRBD2 (6 bases each). Germline V gives CDR1 LNHNV, CDR2 YYDKDF (reference sequence). The CDR3 length is 14 residues. The V gene lost 10 bases and the J gene lost 1 base, with 17 bases spanning the gap. CDR3 nucleotide sequence: TGTGCCAACCCGGGGGCCAGCCGTTCCTACGAGCAGTACTTC. This encodes CANPGASRSYEQYF. The full variable domain, rest sourced from reference TRBV15 and TRBJ2-7, is DAMVIQNPRYQVTQFGKPVTLSCSQTLNHNVMYWYQQKSSQAPKLLFHYYDKDFNNEADTPDNFQSRRPNTSFCFLDIRSPGLGDTAMYLCANPGASRSYEQYFGPGTRLTVT.

The V call is TRBV20-1, the J call TRBJ2-3, with 9 positions matching TRBD1. Germline V gives CDR1 DFQATT, CDR2 SNEGSKA (reference sequence). This CDR3 is 16 amino acids long. V lost 0 bases, J lost 5 bases, and 9 bases stayed unmatched. CDR3 sequence: CSARDTTGQGVDTQYF. The CDR3 nucleotides are TGCAGTGCTAGAGACACGACGGGACAGGGAGTAGATACGCAGTATTTT.

V gene TRBV4-1 combines with J gene TRBJ1-2, with TRBD1 matching over 9 bases. The germline V gene has CDR1 MGHRA and CDR2 YSYEKL. The CDR3 runs to 15 residues. V lost 4 bases, J lost 8 bases, and 11 bases stayed unmatched. Here the CDR3 DNA reads TGCGCCAGCAGCCCACAGGGGGCCCAGGTCTACGGCTACACCTTC. Its translation: CASSPQGAQVYGYTF.

The chain couples TRBV20-1 to TRBJ2-1; TRBD2 agrees at 12 bases. Germline lookup yields CDR1 DFQATT and CDR2 SNEGSKA (reference sequence). J gave up 2 bases and V 4 bases, and 12 bases lay outside the gene matches. The CDR3 has 18 amino acids. The chain's CDR3 is CSATASGGVTGTYNEQFF. For the CDR3, the DNA is TGCAGTGCTACGGCTAGCGGGGGGGTTACGGGCACCTACAATGAGCAGTTCTTC.

This clonotype was picked up a small number of times. The chain uses TRBV9 and TRBJ2-7; weak D call: TRBD2 (5 bases). CDR1 SGDLS and CDR2 YYNGEE come from the germline V gene. The CDR3 consists of 14 residues. V gave up 4 bases and J gave up 3 bases, with 14 bases separating them. The CDR3 spells CASSKGLQDYEQYF. The CDR3 DNA reads TGTGCCAGCAGCAAAGGACTCCAGGACTACGAGCAGTACTTC.

The genes are TRBV27 and TRBJ1-6; TRBD1 matches at 7 bases. The V and J ends lost 6 bases and 7 bases, in that order; junction bases with no gene match: 9. CDR1 and CDR2 from the germline V gene are MNHEY and SMNVEV (reference sequence). This CDR3 is built from 15 residues. The CDR3 nucleotides read TGTGCCAGCAGGCACGGGACAGCACCAAATTCACCCCTCCACTTT. Translated, it gives CASRHGTAPNSPLHF.